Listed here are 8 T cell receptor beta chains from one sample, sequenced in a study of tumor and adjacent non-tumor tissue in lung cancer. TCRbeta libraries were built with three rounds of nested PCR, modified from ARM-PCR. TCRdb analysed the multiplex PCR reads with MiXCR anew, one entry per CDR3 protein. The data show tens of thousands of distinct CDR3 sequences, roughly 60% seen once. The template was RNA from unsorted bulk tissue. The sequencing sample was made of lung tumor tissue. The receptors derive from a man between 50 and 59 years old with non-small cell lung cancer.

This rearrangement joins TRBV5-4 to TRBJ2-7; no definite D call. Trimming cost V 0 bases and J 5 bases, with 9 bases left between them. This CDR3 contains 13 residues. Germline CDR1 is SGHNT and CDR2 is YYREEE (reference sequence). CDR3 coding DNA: TGTGCCAGCAGCTTGGCTTCCTCTGACGAGCAGTACTTC. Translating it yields CASSLASSDEQYF.

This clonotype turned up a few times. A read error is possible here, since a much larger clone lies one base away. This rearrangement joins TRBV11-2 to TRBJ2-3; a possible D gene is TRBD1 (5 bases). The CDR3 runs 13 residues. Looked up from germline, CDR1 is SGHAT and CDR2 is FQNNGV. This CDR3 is CASSSAPTGTQYF. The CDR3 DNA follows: TGTGCCAGCAGCTCCGCCCCTACAGGTACGCAGTATTTT. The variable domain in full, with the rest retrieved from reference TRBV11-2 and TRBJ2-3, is EAGVAQSPRYKIIEKRQSVAFWCNPISGHATLYWYQQILGQGPKLLIQFQNNGVVDDSQLPKDRFSAERLKGVDSTLKIQPAKLEDSAVYLCASSSAPTGTQYFGPGTRLTVL.

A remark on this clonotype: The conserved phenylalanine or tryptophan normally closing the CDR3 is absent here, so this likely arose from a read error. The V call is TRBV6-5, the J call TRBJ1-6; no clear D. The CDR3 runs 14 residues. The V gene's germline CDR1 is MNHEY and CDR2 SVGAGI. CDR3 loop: CASSYSRDGSLLHL. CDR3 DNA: TGTGCCAGCAGTTACTCTAGGGATGGTTCACTCCTCCACCTT.

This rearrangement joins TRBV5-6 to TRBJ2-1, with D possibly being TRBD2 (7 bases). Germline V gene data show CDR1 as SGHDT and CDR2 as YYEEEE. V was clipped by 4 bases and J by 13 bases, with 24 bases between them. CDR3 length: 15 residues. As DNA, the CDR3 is TGTGCCAGCAGCCAACAGGGAATCCGGGAGCGGGGACAGTTCTTC. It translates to CASSQQGIRERGQFF. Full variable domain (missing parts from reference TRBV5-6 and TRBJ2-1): DAGVTQSPTHLIKTRGQQVTLRCSPKSGHDTVSWYQQALGQGPQFIFQYYEEEERQRGNFPDRFSGHQFPNYSSELNVNALLLGDSALYLCASSQQGIRERGQFFGPGTRLTVL.

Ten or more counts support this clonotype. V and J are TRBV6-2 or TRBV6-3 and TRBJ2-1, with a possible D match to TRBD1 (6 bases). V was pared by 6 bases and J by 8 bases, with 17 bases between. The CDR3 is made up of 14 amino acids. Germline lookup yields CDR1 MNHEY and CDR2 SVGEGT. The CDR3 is CASSQGHGLDEQFF. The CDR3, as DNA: TGTGCCAGCAGCCAGGGACACGGGCTCGATGAGCAGTTCTTC.

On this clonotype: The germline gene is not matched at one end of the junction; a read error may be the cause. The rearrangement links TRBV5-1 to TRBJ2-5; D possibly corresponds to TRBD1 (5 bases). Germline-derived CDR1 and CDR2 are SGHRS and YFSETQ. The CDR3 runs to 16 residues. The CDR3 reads CASSLGPQRQLETQCF. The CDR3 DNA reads TGCGCCAGCAGCTTGGGACCCCAGAGACAGCTAGAGACCCAGTGCTTC.

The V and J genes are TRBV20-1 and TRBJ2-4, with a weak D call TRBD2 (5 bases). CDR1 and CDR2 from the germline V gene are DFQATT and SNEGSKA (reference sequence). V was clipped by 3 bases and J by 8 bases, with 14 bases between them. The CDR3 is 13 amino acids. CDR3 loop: CSARVGVGDIQYF. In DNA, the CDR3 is TGCAGTGCTAGGGTAGGCGTCGGGGACATTCAGTACTTC.

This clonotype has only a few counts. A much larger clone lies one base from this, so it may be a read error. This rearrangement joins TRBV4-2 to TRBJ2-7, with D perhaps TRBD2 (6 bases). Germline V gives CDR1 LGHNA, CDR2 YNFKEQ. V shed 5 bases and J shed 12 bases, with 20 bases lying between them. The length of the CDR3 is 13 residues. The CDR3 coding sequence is TGTGCCAGCAGCTCGACTGGACCGGCGGGGCGGTACTTC. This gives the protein CASSSTGPAGRYF.